This TCR beta chain was recorded in a study of blood T cell repertoires in COVID-19. As for the study in general: The cDNA or gDNA used as material had been derived from T cells, B-cell-depleted T cells, or PBMCs.

The CDR3 sequence is 19 residues long. Looked up from germline, CDR1 is SGHTA and CDR2 is FQGNSA. V dropped 1 base and J dropped 0 bases, with 19 bases sitting between them. Original analysis: Amplification with reference gene primers provided the estimates of nucleated cell counts. This table comes from immunoSEQ multiplex PCR, and its TCRdb copy is limited to in-frame clones, with some not included. The D gene and trimming were derived from the DNA, and the V and J assignments and clone size from that table. The sample shows about 39,000 clones, 87% of them seen only once. The chain carries TRBV7-2 and TRBJ2-4; D possibly corresponds to TRBD2 (6 bases). The sequence came from a man aged 45 to 65 with active or convalescent COVID-19. Sample: peripheral blood. The CDR3 nucleotides read TGTGCCAGCAGCTTAGGGCTCGGGGTACGGGGGATAGCCAAAAACATTCAGTACTTC. It specifies CASSLGLGVRGIAKNIQYF.